What follows describes a single T cell receptor (beta chain). Antigen specificity is unknown. This sample was included in a study of T cells in localized non-small cell lung cancer. Study-wide points: Since sequencing was restricted to only one region of the tumor, intratumor heterogeneity remains a possibility. T cell clonality was highest in uninvolved adjacent lung, above tumor. Overall survival was longer when the density of T cells in the blood was higher. In adjacent lung appeared a median around 57 of the top 100 tumor clones.

Clones were read by immunoSEQ multiplex PCR, and TCRdb kept only the in-frame ones, dropping some. The table has approximately 1,300 clones, roughly two fifths seen once. The V end was cut by 6 bases, the J end by 6 bases, with 23 bases between. Per germline, CDR1 LNHDA and CDR2 SQIVND (reference sequence). CDR3 length equals 16 residues. This TCR was sampled from a woman aged 40-69 years with stage II squamous cell lung carcinoma. This specimen was lung tumor tissue, taken before any cancer treatment. The V gene is TRBV19, the J gene TRBJ1-1; D gene ambiguous. The CDR3 is CASRDSLSVSWAEAFF. CDR3 bases: TGTGCCAGTAGGGATTCCTTATCGGTGAGTTGGGCTGAAGCTTTCTTT.